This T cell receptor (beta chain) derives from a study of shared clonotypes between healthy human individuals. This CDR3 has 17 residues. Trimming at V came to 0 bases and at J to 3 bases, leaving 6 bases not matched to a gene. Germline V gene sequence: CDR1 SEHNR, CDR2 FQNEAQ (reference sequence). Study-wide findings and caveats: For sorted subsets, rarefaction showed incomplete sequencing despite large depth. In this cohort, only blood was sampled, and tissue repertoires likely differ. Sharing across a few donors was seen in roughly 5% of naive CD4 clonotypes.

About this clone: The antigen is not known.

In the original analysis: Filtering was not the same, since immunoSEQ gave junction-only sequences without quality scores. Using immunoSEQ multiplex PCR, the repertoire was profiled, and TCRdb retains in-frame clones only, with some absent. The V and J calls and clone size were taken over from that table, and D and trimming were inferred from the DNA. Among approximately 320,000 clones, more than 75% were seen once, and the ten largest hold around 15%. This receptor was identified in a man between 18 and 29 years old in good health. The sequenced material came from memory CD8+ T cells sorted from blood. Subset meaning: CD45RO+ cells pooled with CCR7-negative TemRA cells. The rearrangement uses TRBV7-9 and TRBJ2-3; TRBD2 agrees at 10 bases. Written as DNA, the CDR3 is TGTGCCAGCAGCTTAGCCTCACTAGCGGGGCTGACAGATACGCAGTATTTT. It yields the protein CASSLASLAGLTDTQYF.